These 32 T cell receptor beta chains came from one sample sequenced in a study of monozygotic twins with inflammatory bowel disease. TCRdb re-called the 5' RACE reads; every CDR3 protein appears as one record, without DNA. The specimen's table records a few hundred thousand distinct CDR3 sequences. Sequences were obtained from blood. The receptors derive from a human donor with ulcerative colitis or Crohn's disease, or a healthy co-twin of an affected twin (not recorded which).

J is TRBJ2-3 and V is TRBV7-2; TCRdb picks TRBD1, but there is no DNA to check that call. This CDR3 spans 15 amino acids. In germline, CDR1 is SGHTA, CDR2 FQGNSA. The CDR3 is CASSLVGTVSDTQYF.

The chain carries TRBV12-3 or TRBV12-4 and TRBJ2-1; TCRdb picks TRBD1, but there is no DNA to check that call. This CDR3 has 15 residues. The CDR3 loop reads CASSQRGPSYNEQFF.

This clonotype is labeled medium-sized based on frequency. V and J are TRBV7-2 and TRBJ2-3; the D gene TCRdb calls, TRBD2, cannot be checked with no DNA. Germline CDR1 SGHTA, CDR2 FQGNSA. The CDR3 is 12 residues long. The CDR3 spells CASSFLRDTQYF.

The chain is built from TRBV2 and TRBJ2-2; no DNA is available, so the TRBD1 call from TCRdb remains unchecked. Germline V gene lookup returns CDR1 SNHLY and CDR2 FYNNEI. The CDR3 covers 16 residues. CDR3 region: CASSEWGSSNTGELFF.

The J gene is TRBJ2-5, the V gene TRBV5-1; TCRdb gives TRBD1 as the D gene, but with no DNA this cannot be confirmed. From germline, CDR1 is SGHRS and CDR2 YFSETQ. This CDR3 has 14 residues. The chain's CDR3 is CTSSPGQDGQTQYF.

This chain uses TRBV5-1 with TRBJ2-7; TCRdb selects TRBD1, and the lack of DNA leaves this call unchecked. This CDR3 has 15 residues. Germline CDR1 reads SGHRS; CDR2 reads YFSETQ. The chain's CDR3 is CASSLGQGYSYEQYF. The full variable domain, in which reference TRBV5-1 and TRBJ2-7 provide the parts outside the CDR3, is KAGVTQTPRYLIKTRGQQVTLSCSPISGHRSVSWYQQTPGQGLQFLFEYFSETQRNKGNFPGRFSGRQFSNSRSEMNVSTLELGDSALYLCASSLGQGYSYEQYFGPGTRLTVT.

CDR3 sequence: CASSMFRDAGGTGELFF. The rearrangement joins TRBV18 to TRBJ2-2; with no DNA, the TCRdb D assignment of TRBD1 cannot be verified. There are 17 residues in the CDR3. The germline V gene has CDR1 KGHSH and CDR2 LQKENI.

This rearrangement joins TRBV18 to TRBJ1-2. Germline lookup yields CDR1 KGHSH and CDR2 LQKENI. This CDR3 is 16 amino acids long. The CDR3 sequence: CASSPPSSRQPNGYTF.

This rearrangement joins TRBV5-1 to TRBJ2-3; the D call of TRBD1 rests on TCRdb alone, since no DNA is present to check it. The germline gives CDR1 SGHRS, CDR2 YFSETQ. This CDR3 region has 15 residues. CDR3 region: CASSPQGHSTDTQYF.

The gene calls are TRBV2 and TRBJ2-6. The length of the CDR3 is 14 residues. The germline gives CDR1 SNHLY, CDR2 FYNNEI. The CDR3 sequence is CASGQSSGANVLTF.

This chain connects TRBV12-3 or TRBV12-4 to TRBJ2-5. The CDR3 covers 18 residues. The chain's CDR3 is CASSLTQVGPCIKETQYF.

The V gene is TRBV20-1, the J gene TRBJ2-7; TCRdb reports TRBD1, a call that lacks DNA to check it against. The CDR3 sequence is 13 residues long. Germline CDR1 is DFQATT and CDR2 is SNEGSKA (reference sequence). The CDR3 protein is CSAPGRSPYEQYF.

The chain joins TRBV12-3 or TRBV12-4 to TRBJ2-2; TCRdb lists TRBD1, though no DNA is available to test this call. The CDR3 is made up of 15 amino acids. Here the CDR3 reads CASSFGIPPAGELFF.

This rearrangement joins TRBV6-2 or TRBV6-3 to TRBJ1-4. This CDR3 is 12 amino acids long. Germline V gene sequence: CDR1 MNHEY, CDR2 SVGEGT. The CDR3 region is CASSPSPEKLFF.

This sequence joins TRBV20-1 and TRBJ2-5; TCRdb proposes TRBD2, but this gene call is untestable without DNA. Germline V gene sequence: CDR1 DFQATT, CDR2 SNEGSKA (reference sequence). The CDR3 sequence is 14 residues long. CDR3 sequence: CSATGDYYQETQYF.

The chain links TRBV20-1 to TRBJ1-5. This CDR3 region has 15 residues. CDR1 DFQATT and CDR2 SNEGSKA come from the germline V gene (reference sequence). The chain's CDR3 is CSARDRSQNNQPQHF.

V usage is TRBV5-1 and J usage is TRBJ1-2; the TRBD1 assignment by TCRdb is unverifiable without DNA. The germline V gene has CDR1 SGHRS and CDR2 YFSETQ. This CDR3 is 13 amino acids long. The CDR3 sequence: CASSLRGVGGYTF.

The rearrangement uses TRBV19 and TRBJ2-7; the TRBD2 assignment by TCRdb is unverifiable without DNA. CDR1 LNHDA and CDR2 SQIVND come from the germline V gene (reference sequence). The CDR3 has 13 residues. The CDR3 loop is CASRRGRYDEQYF.

CDR3 residues: CASSSSAGGLREQYF. The gene calls are TRBV12-3 or TRBV12-4 and TRBJ2-7; TCRdb's D call, TRBD2, is unchecked because there is no DNA. This CDR3 is 15 amino acids long.

This sequence joins TRBV18 and TRBJ2-3; TCRdb's D call, TRBD2, is unchecked because there is no DNA. In germline, CDR1 is KGHSH, CDR2 LQKENI. The CDR3 has 15 residues. The CDR3 spells CASSPKRAITDTQYF.

This chain links TRBV20-1 with TRBJ2-5; checking the TCRdb D call of TRBD1 is not possible without DNA. Germline V gives CDR1 DFQATT, CDR2 SNEGSKA (reference sequence). The CDR3 runs 14 residues. This CDR3 reads CSAARGLSQETQYF.

This sequence joins TRBV20-1 and TRBJ1-1; TCRdb designates TRBD1, a call that cannot be tested without DNA. Per the germline V gene, CDR1 is DFQATT and CDR2 is SNEGSKA (reference sequence). The CDR3 is 12 residues long. The CDR3 sequence is CSASLGDTEAFF.

The V gene is TRBV10-3, the J gene TRBJ2-1; TCRdb gives TRBD2 as the D gene, but with no DNA this cannot be confirmed. The CDR3 loop spans 15 amino acids. Looked up from germline, CDR1 is ENHRY and CDR2 is SYGVKD. The CDR3 loop is CAIRPSGGAQNEQFF.

The chain uses TRBV7-8 and TRBJ1-4; the TCRdb D gene call, TRBD1, has no DNA to confirm it. CDR3 length: 14 residues. Looked up from germline, CDR1 is SGHVS and CDR2 is FQNEAQ. CDR3 amino acids: CASSLGTGREKLFF. Filled out from reference TRBV7-8 and TRBJ1-4, the complete variable domain reads GAGVSQSPRYKVAKRGQDVALRCDPISGHVSLFWYQQALGQGPEFLTYFQNEAQLDKSGLPSDRFFAERPEGSVSTLKIQRTQQEDSAVYLCASSLGTGREKLFFGSGTQLSVL.

V and J are TRBV20-1 and TRBJ1-2; the TCRdb D gene call, TRBD1, has no DNA to confirm it. Germline loops: CDR1 DFQATT, CDR2 SNEGSKA (reference sequence). This CDR3 is built from 14 residues. The CDR3 loop reads CSAPVGWANYGFTF.

V gene TRBV11-2 combines with J gene TRBJ2-3; TCRdb picks TRBD1, but there is no DNA to check that call. The germline gives CDR1 SGHAT, CDR2 FQNNGV. The CDR3 is made up of 14 amino acids. CDR3 amino acids: CASSLVHTGQLPDF.

V and J are TRBV5-1 and TRBJ1-2; TCRdb calls TRBD1, which cannot be checked without DNA. Germline CDR1 is SGHRS and CDR2 is YFSETQ. This CDR3 contains 21 residues. The CDR3 reads CASSRQPIRLTMVFQLGGYTF.

V gene TRBV20-1 combines with J gene TRBJ1-5; TCRdb's assignment of TRBD1 cannot be checked, as there is no DNA. Looked up from germline, CDR1 is DFQATT and CDR2 is SNEGSKA (reference sequence). This CDR3 is built from 14 residues. The CDR3 loop is CSAPGQLSNQPQHF.

This sequence joins TRBV7-8 and TRBJ1-3. There are 13 residues in the CDR3. Looked up from germline, CDR1 is SGHVS and CDR2 is FQNEAQ. CDR3 residues: CASGRNSGNTIYF.

J is TRBJ2-3 and V is TRBV5-1; TCRdb reports TRBD2, a call that lacks DNA to check it against. The CDR3 covers 16 residues. Per the germline V gene, CDR1 is SGHRS and CDR2 is YFSETQ. The chain's CDR3 is CASSLAGGTLTDTQYF.

This chain uses TRBV5-1 with TRBJ2-5. There are 13 residues in the CDR3. Germline CDR1 and CDR2: SGHRS and YFSETQ. The CDR3 spells CASSLKVEETQYF. Filled out from reference TRBV5-1 and TRBJ2-5, the complete variable domain reads KAGVTQTPRYLIKTRGQQVTLSCSPISGHRSVSWYQQTPGQGLQFLFEYFSETQRNKGNFPGRFSGRQFSNSRSEMNVSTLELGDSALYLCASSLKVEETQYFGPGTRLLVL.

The chain links TRBV15 to TRBJ2-5. The CDR3 length is 13 residues. Germline CDR1 is LNHNV and CDR2 is YYDKDF (reference sequence). Here the CDR3 reads CATSRLNGETQYF.